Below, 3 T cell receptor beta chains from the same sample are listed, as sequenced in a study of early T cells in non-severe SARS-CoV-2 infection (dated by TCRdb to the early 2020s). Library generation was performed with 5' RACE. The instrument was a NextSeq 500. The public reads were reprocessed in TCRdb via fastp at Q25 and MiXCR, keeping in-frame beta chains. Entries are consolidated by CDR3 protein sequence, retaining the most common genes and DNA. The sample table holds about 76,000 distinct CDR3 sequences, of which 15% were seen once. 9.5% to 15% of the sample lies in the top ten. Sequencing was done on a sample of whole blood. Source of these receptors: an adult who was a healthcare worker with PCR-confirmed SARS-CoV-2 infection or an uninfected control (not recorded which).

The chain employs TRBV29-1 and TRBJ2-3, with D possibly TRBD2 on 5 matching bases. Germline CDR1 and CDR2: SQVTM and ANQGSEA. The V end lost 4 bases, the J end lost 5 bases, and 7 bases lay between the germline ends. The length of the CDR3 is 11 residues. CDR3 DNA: TGCAGCGTTGGGGAGATAGATACGCAGTATTTT. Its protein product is CSVGEIDTQYF.

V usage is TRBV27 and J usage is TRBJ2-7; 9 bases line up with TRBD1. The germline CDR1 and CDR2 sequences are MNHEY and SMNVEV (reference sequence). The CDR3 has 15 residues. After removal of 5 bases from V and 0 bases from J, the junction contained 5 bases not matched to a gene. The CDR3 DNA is TGTGCCAGCAGTACCAGGACAGGGGCCTCCTACGAGCAGTACTTC. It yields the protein CASSTRTGASYEQYF.

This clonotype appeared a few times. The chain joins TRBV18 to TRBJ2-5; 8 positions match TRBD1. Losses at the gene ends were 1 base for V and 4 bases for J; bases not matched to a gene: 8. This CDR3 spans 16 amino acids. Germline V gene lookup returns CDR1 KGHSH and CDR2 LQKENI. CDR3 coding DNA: TGTGCCAGCTCACCACTGGCAGGGGGCAGTCGAGAGACCCAGTACTTC. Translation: CASSPLAGGSRETQYF.